Below, 13 T cell receptor beta chains from the same sample are listed, as sequenced in a study of technical replicates of blood from a few donors. Clones were sequenced by immunoSEQ multiplex PCR, and TCRdb holds only the in-frame ones, with some missing. This sample has around 80,000 clones, with approximately 90% found just once. Sequencing was done on a sample of T cells isolated from PBMCs. The receptors here all came from a human donor in good health.

This clone was seen just once. The chain recombines TRBV30 with TRBJ2-1; TRBD2 is a possible D gene (6 bases). The V end was cut by 3 bases, the J end by 10 bases, with 13 bases between. The germline V gene has CDR1 GTSNPN and CDR2 SVGIG (reference sequence). CDR3 length: 12 amino acids. CDR3 sequence reads: CAWRGEAWEQFF. The CDR3 coding sequence is TGTGCCTGGAGAGGGGAGGCCTGGGAGCAGTTCTTC.

The V call is TRBV7-2, the J call TRBJ2-1; 7 nucleotides line up with TRBD2. Germline CDR1 reads SGHTA; CDR2 reads FQGNSA. Losses at the gene ends were 2 bases for V and 7 bases for J; bases not matched to a gene: 8. This CDR3 spans 15 amino acids. The CDR3 sequence is CASSLWASGENEQFF. DNA for the CDR3: TGTGCCAGCAGCTTATGGGCTAGCGGAGAAAATGAGCAGTTCTTC.

The chain carries TRBV1 and TRBJ2-7; the D call in the table, TRBD2, was not verified against the DNA. TRBV1 is assigned pseudogene status. This CDR3 is built from 16 residues. The CDR3 region is CTSSQEGSGRLDEQYF. The CDR3 coding sequence is TGCACCAGCAGCCAAGAGGGTAGCGGGAGGCTCGACGAGCAGTACTTC.

The chain has TRBV7-8 and TRBJ2-7; possible D gene TRBD1, 6 bases. The ends were cut back, 1 base at V and 3 bases at J, with 10 bases in the middle. The length of the CDR3 is 14 residues. Germline V CDR1 and CDR2: SGHVS, FQNEAQ. The CDR3 loop is CASSLVQGYYEQYF. Here the CDR3 DNA reads TGTGCCAGCAGCTTAGTACAGGGATACTACGAGCAGTACTTC.

This clone was found a few times. The chain joins TRBV30 to TRBJ1-2; TRBD1 matches 7 bases. The V gene end was trimmed by 0 bases and the J gene end by 2 bases; junction bases not matched to a gene: 12. Germline CDR1 GTSNPN, CDR2 SVGIG (reference sequence). This CDR3 is 17 amino acids long. CDR3 sequence (DNA): TGTGCCTGGAGTGTACCCGCAAGAGACAGGGAAAACTATGGCTACACCTTC. It translates to CAWSVPARDRENYGYTF. Full variable domain (outside the CDR3, taken from reference TRBV30 and TRBJ1-2): SQTIHQWPATLVQPVGSPLSLECTVEGTSNPNLYWYRQAAGRGLQLLFYSVGIGQISSEVPQNLSASRPQDRQFILSSKKLLLSDSGFYLCAWSVPARDRENYGYTFGSGTRLTVV.

The V gene is TRBV7-2, the J gene TRBJ1-1; D may be TRBD1 (5 bases). The V end was cut by 2 bases, the J end by 4 bases, with 11 bases between. Germline V gene lookup returns CDR1 SGHTA and CDR2 FQGNSA. This CDR3 has 14 amino acids. DNA for the CDR3: TGTGCCAGCAGCTTACGTAGGGGTAGCACTGAAGCTTTCTTT. Translating it yields CASSLRRGSTEAFF.

The V gene is TRBV7-3, the J gene TRBJ2-3; TRBD2 matches at 15 bases. CDR1 and CDR2 from the germline V gene are SGHTA and FQGTGA. V dropped 5 bases and J dropped 11; count of bases not matched to a gene: 8. The CDR3 covers 15 residues. CDR3 in DNA: TGTGCCAGCAGCGGACCGGGACTAGCGGGAGGTGTGCAGTATTTT. Amino acid sequence: CASSGPGLAGGVQYF.

The genes are TRBV5-1 and TRBJ2-7; 7 bases line up with TRBD1. Trimming cost V 0 bases and J 3 bases; bases outside gene matches: 6. The germline V gene encodes CDR1 SGHRS and CDR2 YFSETQ. CDR3 length equals 15 residues. In nucleotides, the CDR3 is TGCGCCAGCAGCTTGGCACCGGGACAGCACTACGAGCAGTACTTC. It specifies CASSLAPGQHYEQYF. Based on the CDR3 plus reference TRBV5-1 and TRBJ2-7, the full variable domain is KAGVTQTPRYLIKTRGQQVTLSCSPISGHRSVSWYQQTPGQGLQFLFEYFSETQRNKGNFPGRFSGRQFSNSRSEMNVSTLELGDSALYLCASSLAPGQHYEQYFGPGTRLTVT.

The chain has TRBV7-9 and TRBJ2-7; no reliable D call. Germline V gene data show CDR1 as SEHNR and CDR2 as FQNEAQ (reference sequence). The CDR3 runs to 12 residues. V was clipped by 3 bases and J by 3 bases, with 6 bases between them. CDR3 amino acids: CASSLEFYEQYF. CDR3 nucleotide sequence: TGTGCCAGCAGCTTGGAGTTCTACGAGCAGTACTTC. Variable domain in full (rest from reference TRBV7-9 and TRBJ2-7): DTGVSQNPRHKITKRGQNVTFRCDPISEHNRLYWYRQTLGQGPEFLTYFQNEAQLEKSRLLSDRFSAERPKGSFSTLEIQRTEQGDSAMYLCASSLEFYEQYFGPGTRLTVT.

This sequence joins TRBV6-1 and TRBJ2-7; 9 bases are shared with TRBD2. Trimming cost V 3 bases and J 4 bases; bases outside gene matches: 7. Germline CDR1 MNHNS, CDR2 SASEGT. The CDR3 has 15 amino acids. CDR3 coding DNA: TGTGCCAGCAGTGATGCGGGACTAGCAGTATACGAGCAGTACTTC. Its translation: CASSDAGLAVYEQYF.

This chain uses TRBV11-2 with TRBJ1-1; D perhaps matches TRBD1 (5 bases). The V and J ends lost 3 bases and 4 bases respectively, with 18 bases between them. CDR1 is SGHAT and CDR2 is FQNNGV in the germline V gene. The CDR3 is 16 amino acids. The CDR3 spells CASSLLQGGYGTEAFF. The CDR3 coding sequence is TGTGCCAGCAGCTTGCTTCAGGGAGGATATGGCACTGAAGCTTTCTTT.

This clone showed up just a few times. The rearrangement links TRBV5-4 to TRBJ1-1; no firm D call. The CDR3 covers 15 residues. Germline loops: CDR1 SGHNT, CDR2 YYREEE (reference sequence). V was cut by 5 bases and J by 4 bases, with 18 bases left in between. The CDR3 DNA reads TGTGCCAGCAGGAAGGAGTATTTGGAGGGCACTGAAGCTTTCTTT. It codes for CASRKEYLEGTEAFF. Together with reference TRBV5-4 and TRBJ1-1, the CDR3 gives the full variable domain: ETGVTQSPTHLIKTRGQQVTLRCSSQSGHNTVSWYQQALGQGPQFIFQYYREEENGRGNFPPRFSGLQFPNYSSELNVNALELDDSALYLCASRKEYLEGTEAFFGQGTRLTVV.

The gene calls are TRBV11-2 and TRBJ1-1; the D gene is possibly TRBD1 (6 bases). The CDR3 totals 14 residues. V lost 4 bases and J lost 4, with 13 bases in between. Germline CDR1 reads SGHAT; CDR2 reads FQNNGV. This chain's CDR3 is CASSSTRTATEAFF. In DNA, the CDR3 is TGTGCCAGCAGCTCAACCAGGACAGCCACTGAAGCTTTCTTT.